Sequencing of this T cell receptor (beta chain) was carried out in a study of blood T cell repertoires in COVID-19 (dated by TCRdb to about 2020). Background for the entire study: The collaborator samples originated in the United States, Italy and Spain and spanned the acute and convalescent phases of COVID-19. Samples came from the ongoing ImmuneRACE study (first 160 participants) plus 1,254 subjects from 6 global collaborators. The material from the prospective study consisted of cDNA or gDNA derived from T cells, B-cell-depleted T cells, or PBMCs. Deeply sampled blood TCRbeta repertoires from subjects exposed to, actively infected with, or recovered from COVID-19 were included in the dataset. A freely available public database, intended as a resource for researchers studying the immune response to SARS-CoV-2, is where the repertoires were released. Where HLA class I and class II types were available, the types were taken from metadata supplied by the sample provider, not from assay-based typing. Nearly every sample came with metadata listing a de-identified subject ID, COVID-19 status, age in years and sex. Overall results and qualifications from the work: The amount of clinical and demographic metadata varied by source and participant and was provided uncurated.

The junction shows trimming of 11 bases on V and 5 bases on J, and the gene matches do not reach 8 bases of it. From the cysteine up to the phenylalanine, the CDR3 has a length of 12 residues. This entry keeps only the CDR3 DNA: 36 bases, framed from base 1. Sequences KGHSH (CDR1) and LQKENI (CDR2) are obtained from the germline V gene. Turning to this clone: Its binding antigen is unknown. It has no much larger one-base neighbor in the sample; base qualities were not kept.

Participants in the prospective study were enrolled through a virtual design, were aged 18 to 89 years, and lived in fewer than 30 United States geographic areas. In the prospective study, participants were assigned to cohorts based on the clinical history participants reported in a screening survey and a study questionnaire. For ImmuneRACE Cohort 3, a participant was defined as recovered based on two consecutive negative NP/OP PCR tests, clearance by a healthcare professional, or resolution of symptoms. In the prospective study, whole blood, serum and a nasopharyngeal or oropharyngeal swab were collected from each participant by mobile phlebotomists. Additional blood draws and questionnaires over a 2-month period could optionally be provided by prospective study participants. Prospective study blood samples were shipped either frozen or at room temperature before DNA extraction. The immunoSEQ Assay, a bias-controlled multiplex PCR, was used to amplify TCRbeta CDR3 regions from genomic DNA. Regarding the original processing steps: Within the assay, amplification of reference gene primers was used to estimate how many nucleated cells each sample contained. Sequence reads were collapsed and filtered to measure the absolute abundance of every unique TCRbeta CDR3 rearrangement. For each sample, productive Simpson clonality was calculated as the square root of Simpson's diversity index across productive rearrangements. The clones in this table, taken by TCRdb from immuneACCESS, are in-frame only. Not every clone is retained; where verified, under half of the shortfall comes from an unresolved V gene, and the cause of the rest is unknown. V, J and clone size were drawn from that table, and D and trimming were deduced from the DNA. This sample is represented by 200,000 or so clones; around nine tenths of them were singletons. 11% of the sample comes from the top ten.

The receptor comes from a man aged 25 to 40 who had recovered from COVID-19. The sample comprised PBMCs or T cells enriched from blood (not recorded which). The rearranged segments are TRBV18 and TRBJ1-1; TRBD1 aligns with 7 central bases. The CDR3 sequence is CAFGGRGTEAFF. The DNA sequence follows: TGTGCCTTCGGAGGCAGGGGGACTGAAGCTTTCTTT.